Listed here are 9 T cell receptor beta chains from one sample, sequenced in a study of T cells in Graves' hyperthyroidism and ophthalmopathy. RNA transcripts yielded amplified TCR beta CDR3 regions. The HTBI set primed first-round TCR CDR3 RT-PCR. MiXCR was run by TCRdb on the multiplex PCR reads, yielding one entry per CDR3 protein. This sample has approximately 480,000 distinct CDR3 sequences, with 20% to 25% found just once. Sequencing was done on a sample of blood. These receptor sequences come from a man between 18 and 35 years old with Graves' hyperthyroidism.

The table lists this clonotype with many counts. V is TRBV2 and J is TRBJ1-1, with D uncertain. Germline CDR1 and CDR2: SNHLY and FYNNEI. V was trimmed by 6 bases and J by 1 base, leaving 9 bases between them. The CDR3 consists of 13 residues. This chain's CDR3 is CASSADQNTEAFF. In DNA, the CDR3 is TGTGCCAGCAGCGCAGACCAGAACACTGAAGCTTTCTTT. Combining the CDR3 with reference TRBV2 and TRBJ1-1 gives the whole variable domain EPEVTQTPSHQVTQMGQEVILRCVPISNHLYFYWYRQILGQKVEFLVSFYNNEISEKSEIFDDQFSVERPDGSNFTLKIRSTKLEDSAMYFCASSADQNTEAFFGQGTRLTVV.

This clonotype has at least ten counts. The genes are TRBV20-1 and TRBJ1-1, with D uncertain. Germline loops: CDR1 DFQATT, CDR2 SNEGSKA (reference sequence). With 5 bases removed from V and 8 bases from J, the gap between germline ends came to 15 bases. The CDR3 has 12 residues. CDR3 protein: CSASTREWEAFF. CDR3 nucleotide sequence: TGCAGTGCTTCCACTCGGGAGTGGGAAGCTTTCTTT.

CDR3 bases: TGTGCCAGCACCTATAGCGGGGGCCGAGAGACCCAGTACTTC. It specifies CASTYSGGRETQYF. The chain employs TRBV6-1 and TRBJ2-5; 9 bases map to TRBD2. V shed 7 bases and J 4 bases; nucleotides not matched to a gene: 7. Germline V CDR1 and CDR2: MNHNS, SASEGT. This CDR3 spans 14 amino acids.

This clonotype showed up just a few times. The CDR3 loop is CASSQRTGEGETQYF. The CDR3 bases are TGCGCCAGCAGCCAAAGGACAGGGGAGGGAGAGACCCAGTACTTC. This sequence joins TRBV4-1 and TRBJ2-5, with 9 bases fitting TRBD1. Germline V gene sequence: CDR1 MGHRA, CDR2 YSYEKL. V gave up 2 bases and J gave up 4 bases; unmatched junction bases: 5. This CDR3 has 15 amino acids.

This clonotype was picked up a small number of times. Possible read error: a much larger clone is one base away. The rearrangement joins TRBV27 to TRBJ1-2; a weak D match, TRBD1 (5 bases). This CDR3 is built from 13 residues. Germline V gives CDR1 MNHEY, CDR2 SMNVEV (reference sequence). CDR3 bases: TGTGCCAGCAGGAGACGGGACCTCTATGACTACACCTTC. Translated, it gives CASRRRDLYDYTF.

In its sample, this clonotype was seen many times. The genes are TRBV28 and TRBJ1-1, with D hard to call. Germline lookup yields CDR1 MDHEN and CDR2 SYDVKM. This CDR3 is 13 amino acids long. The germline V and J ends were trimmed by 5 bases and 2 bases, with 9 bases remaining between them. CDR3 region: CASSAPDNTEAFF. CDR3 nucleotides: TGTGCCAGCAGTGCGCCTGATAACACTGAAGCTTTCTTT.

This clonotype was picked up many times. The chain uses TRBV29-1 and TRBJ1-1, with D maybe TRBD1 (6 bases). The germline V gene encodes CDR1 SQVTM and CDR2 ANQGSEA. Trimming removed 0 bases at V and 7 bases at J, with 9 bases between. This CDR3 spans 12 amino acids. The CDR3 protein is CSVEEGAVEAFF. Written as DNA, the CDR3 is TGCAGCGTTGAAGAGGGGGCGGTTGAAGCTTTCTTT.

This chain uses TRBV28 with TRBJ1-5, with D unresolved. The V gene's germline CDR1 is MDHEN and CDR2 SYDVKM. Deletions cut 2 bases from V and 7 bases from J, with 15 bases between. The CDR3 runs to 15 residues. In DNA, the CDR3 is TGTGCCAGCAGTTTAACGGCAGTCAGACTCCAGCCCCAGCATTTT. It encodes CASSLTAVRLQPQHF.

The chain uses TRBV7-6 and TRBJ2-7, with TRBD2 matching 7 bases. The CDR3 is 13 residues long. From germline, CDR1 is SGHVS and CDR2 FNYEAQ. V dropped 2 bases and J dropped 7; count of bases not matched to a gene: 5. CDR3 loop: CASSLKTSWEQYF. For the CDR3, the DNA is TGTGCCAGCAGCTTAAAGACTAGCTGGGAGCAGTACTTC.